This TCR beta chain appears in the sequencing data of a study of T-cell memory formation after mild COVID-19. Whole-study context: Largely donor-specific sequence clusters came from a couple of donors.

Whole-study results and caveats: Memory from before infection featured some responding clones, which suggests cross-reactive memory joined.

Germline V CDR1 and CDR2: SGDLS, YYNGEE. V lost 1 base and J lost 7; bases outside the gene matches: 7. This CDR3 contains 16 residues. Comment on this clonotype: Its antigen is undetermined.

Sample barcodes and UMIs were carried by the TCR alpha and TCR beta cDNA libraries that 5'RACE generated with constant-segment primers. One entry per CDR3 protein, called by TCRdb with MiXCR from the 5' RACE reads. The sample contains roughly 200,000 distinct CDR3 sequences, approximately 20% of which appear only once. The specimen sequenced was PBMCs or a T cell subset sorted from them (not recorded which). The TCR originated in an adult woman who had mild COVID-19 (a few samples of this study predate the infection). Cell type and time point are not known. This chain uses TRBV9 with TRBJ2-1; TRBD1 agrees at 11 bases. CDR3 amino acids: CASSVKGQGAWNEQFF. CDR3 sequence (DNA): TGTGCCAGCAGCGTAAAAGGACAGGGGGCATGGAATGAGCAGTTCTTC.